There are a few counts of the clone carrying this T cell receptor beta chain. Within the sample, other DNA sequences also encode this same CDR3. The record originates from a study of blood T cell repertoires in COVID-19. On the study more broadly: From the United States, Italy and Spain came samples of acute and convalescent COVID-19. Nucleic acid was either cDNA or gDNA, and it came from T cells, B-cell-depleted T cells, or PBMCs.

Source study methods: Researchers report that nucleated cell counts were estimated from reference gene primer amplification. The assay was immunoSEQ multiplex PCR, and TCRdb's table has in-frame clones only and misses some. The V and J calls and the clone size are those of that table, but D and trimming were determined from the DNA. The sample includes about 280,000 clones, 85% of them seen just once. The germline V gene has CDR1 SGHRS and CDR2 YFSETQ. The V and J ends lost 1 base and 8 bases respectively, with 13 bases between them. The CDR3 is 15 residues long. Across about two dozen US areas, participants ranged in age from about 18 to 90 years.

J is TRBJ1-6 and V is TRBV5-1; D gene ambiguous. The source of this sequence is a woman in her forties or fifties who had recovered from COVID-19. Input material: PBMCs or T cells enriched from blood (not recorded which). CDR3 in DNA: TGCGCCAGCAGCTTGAGACTGGGAGGTGATTCACCCCTCCACTTT. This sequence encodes CASSLRLGGDSPLHF.